These T cell receptor beta chains were read from a single sample in a study of blood T cell repertoires in COVID-19. Repertoires were generated with immunoSEQ multiplex PCR, while TCRdb's copy carries only in-frame clones and drops some. The sample includes approximately 16,000 clones, approximately 88% of them seen just once. Sample: peripheral blood. The receptors were gathered from a human donor in a cohort sampled during active COVID-19. Each CDR3 is given with its conserved first and last residue. A D gene is named only where the DNA matches it firmly. Clone size appears in some rows only: once, few, many, or a class for an expanded clone.

cdr3_nt	cdr3_aa	v_call	j_call	clone_size	d_call
TGTGCCAGCAGACCCACAGGGGGCGCAGATACGCAGTATTTT	CASRPTGGADTQYF	TRBV7-9	TRBJ2-3	NA	TRBD1
TGTGCCAGCGATCGGTCAGGGGACGGCGCTGAAGCTTTCTTT	CASDRSGDGAEAFF	TRBV9	TRBJ1-1	NA	NA
TGTGCCAGCAGCTTGGACCTGGGAGCTGCGAATGAGCAGTTCTTC	CASSLDLGAANEQFF	TRBV5-4	TRBJ2-1	once	NA
TGTGCCAGTAGTATAGGCGGCAACACCGGGGAGCTGTTTTTT	CASSIGGNTGELFF	TRBV19	TRBJ2-2	NA	NA
TGTGCCAGCAGCACGGGGGGGACGGCTGGAAACACCATATATTTT	CASSTGGTAGNTIYF	TRBV5-5	TRBJ1-3	NA	NA
TGTGCCAGCAGTGAACCGGAGGGTTGGGTGGTGTACTTC	CASSEPEGWVVYF	TRBV25-1	TRBJ2-7	NA	NA
TGTGCCAGCAGTACCACAGGGCGCGGCTATGGCTACACCTTC	CASSTTGRGYGYTF	TRBV28	TRBJ1-2	once	NA
TGTGCCAGCAGCGCAAGGGGGTACAATGAGCAGTTCTTC	CASSARGYNEQFF	TRBV7-9	TRBJ2-1	NA	NA
TGTGCCAGCAGTTTAACGGGATTTAGCAATCAGCCCCAGCATTTT	CASSLTGFSNQPQHF	TRBV28	TRBJ1-5	NA	NA
TGTGCCAGCAGTCAAAGGACAGGGGTATTCGAGACCCAGTACTTC	CASSQRTGVFETQYF	TRBV2	TRBJ2-5	NA	TRBD1
TGTGCCAGCAGTTCTTCCGGGACAGTTACCTACGAGCAGTACTTC	CASSSSGTVTYEQYF	TRBV6-2/TRBV6-3	TRBJ2-7	NA	TRBD1
TGTGCCAGCAGCTTGAACAGCTTTAACACTGAAGCTTTCTTT	CASSLNSFNTEAFF	TRBV7-9	TRBJ1-1	NA	NA
TGTGCCAGCGCCAGGGATGATGAAAAACTGTTTTTT	CASARDDEKLFF	TRBV28	TRBJ1-4	once	NA
TGTGCCAGCAGCGTAGAGGCAGGGGGCACGAATCAGCCCCAGCATTTT	CASSVEAGGTNQPQHF	TRBV9	TRBJ1-5	NA	TRBD1
TGTGCCAGCAGCGGACACCGGACTATGGCGGGGGGCAACGAGCAGTACTTC	CASSGHRTMAGGNEQYF	TRBV7-8	TRBJ2-7	NA	TRBD2
TGCGCCAGCAGCCCCGTAGCGGGGGGTAGGAATGAGCAGTTCTTC	CASSPVAGGRNEQFF	TRBV5-1	TRBJ2-1	NA	TRBD2
TGCAGCGTTGAAGGACAGGGAGAAGCAGATACGCAGTATTTT	CSVEGQGEADTQYF	TRBV29-1	TRBJ2-3	NA	TRBD1
TGTGCCACCAGCAGAGATATGGTAGGGGGGGGCAATCAGCCCCAGCATTTT	CATSRDMVGGGNQPQHF	TRBV15	TRBJ1-5	few	NA
TGTGCCAGTAGTATGGGGCTGACCTACGAGCAGTACTTC	CASSMGLTYEQYF	TRBV19	TRBJ2-7	once	NA
TGCGCCAGCAGCGGGAGGGGTAGGGGGACAACCCTCACCGGGGAGCTGTTTTTT	CASSGRGRGTTLTGELFF	TRBV4-1	TRBJ2-2	NA	NA
TGTGCCACCAGCAAGGGACAGGCTTCACCCCTCCACTTT	CATSKGQASPLHF	TRBV15	TRBJ1-6	NA	TRBD1
TGCAGCGTTTGGGCGGCGGGGGGCGTCTACACTGAAGCTTTCTTT	CSVWAAGGVYTEAFF	TRBV29-1	TRBJ1-1	NA	NA
TGTGCCAGCAGTACCCTCTCCCGTTACAGGTCTGAAGCTTTCTTT	CASSTLSRYRSEAFF	TRBV6-5	TRBJ1-1	NA	NA
TGCGCCAGCAGTGAGCCGGGACAGGGGAGAAAATGTAGCAATCAGCCCCAGCATTTT	CASSEPGQGRKCSNQPQHF	TRBV10-1	TRBJ1-5	NA	TRBD1
TGTGCCAGTACCGACAGACCACATCAGCCCCAGCATTTT	CASTDRPHQPQHF	TRBV28	TRBJ1-5	NA	NA
TGCGCCAGCAGCCCCACAGGGGACAGCAATCAGCCCCAGCATTTT	CASSPTGDSNQPQHF	TRBV5-1	TRBJ1-5	NA	TRBD1
TGCGCCAGCAGCTTGGATAGCGGGGGGGCGAACACCGGGGAGCTGTTTTTT	CASSLDSGGANTGELFF	TRBV5-1	TRBJ2-2	NA	TRBD2
TGCGCCAGCAGCCCCGGGACAGCCGTCGGGAAAGCTTTCTTT	CASSPGTAVGKAFF	TRBV5-1	TRBJ1-1	NA	TRBD1
TGTGCCAGCAGCTTGGGCAGGGGGAGCACAGATACGCAGTATTTT	CASSLGRGSTDTQYF	TRBV5-5	TRBJ2-3	NA	TRBD1
TGTGCCAGCAGTTTAGGACAGGGGATCGGGTACACTGAAGCTTTCTTT	CASSLGQGIGYTEAFF	TRBV27	TRBJ1-1	NA	TRBD1
TGTGCCAGCAGCTTGGGGTTGGGAGCCCCCGAAGAGACCCAGTACTTC	CASSLGLGAPEETQYF	TRBV5-6	TRBJ2-5	NA	NA
TGTGCCAGCAGTTTATCCTCGCAGGATGGCTACACCTTC	CASSLSSQDGYTF	TRBV27	TRBJ1-2	NA	NA
TGTGCCAGCAGTGTGGCGGGCAATCAGCCCCAGCATTTT	CASSVAGNQPQHF	TRBV2	TRBJ1-5	NA	NA
TGTGCCATCAGCCTGTCGGGATCTTACGAGCAGTACTTC	CAISLSGSYEQYF	TRBV10-3	TRBJ2-7	NA	NA
TGTGCCAGCAGCCAATCCGTCTACTACGAGCAGTACTTC	CASSQSVYYEQYF	TRBV16	TRBJ2-7	NA	NA
TGTGCCAGCAGTTTATCGTGGCAGGGGCTTGGCTACACCTTC	CASSLSWQGLGYTF	TRBV27	TRBJ1-2	NA	NA
TGTGCCTGGAGTAAGCGGGGAGGGGAGACCCAGTACTTC	CAWSKRGGETQYF	TRBV30	TRBJ2-5	NA	TRBD2
TGTGCCAGCAGCGGCTCTCCGGGACAGGGCAACACCGGGGAGCTGTTTTTT	CASSGSPGQGNTGELFF	TRBV9	TRBJ2-2	NA	TRBD1
TGTGCCAGCAGCTTAGGACAGGGGGCTAACTATGGCTACACCTTC	CASSLGQGANYGYTF	TRBV7-8	TRBJ1-2	NA	TRBD1
TGTGCCAGCAGTGATCCACAGGGTCTCGGCTACACCTTC	CASSDPQGLGYTF	TRBV25-1	TRBJ1-2	NA	NA
TGTGCCAGCAGTGGTGGGACTAGCGGGGGGATCGAGGAGACCCAGTACTTC	CASSGGTSGGIEETQYF	TRBV6-1	TRBJ2-5	NA	TRBD2
TGTGCCAGCAGCCAAGCCCCAGGGACAGCCGGAAACACCATATATTTT	CASSQAPGTAGNTIYF	TRBV3-1/TRBV3-2	TRBJ1-3	NA	TRBD1